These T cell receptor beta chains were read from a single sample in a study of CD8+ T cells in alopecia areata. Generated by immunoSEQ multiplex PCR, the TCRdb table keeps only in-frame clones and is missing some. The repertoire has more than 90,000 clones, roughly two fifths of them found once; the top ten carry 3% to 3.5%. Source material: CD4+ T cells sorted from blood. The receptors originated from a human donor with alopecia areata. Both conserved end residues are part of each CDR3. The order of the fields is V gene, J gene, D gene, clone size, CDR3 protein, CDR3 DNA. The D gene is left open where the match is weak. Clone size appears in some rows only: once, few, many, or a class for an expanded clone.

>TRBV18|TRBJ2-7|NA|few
CASSPTRFGEQYF
TGTGCCAGCTCACCAACCCGATTTGGCGAGCAGTACTTC
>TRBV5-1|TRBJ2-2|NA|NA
CASSWRGPGELFF
TGCGCCAGCAGCTGGAGGGGCCCCGGGGAGCTGTTTTTT
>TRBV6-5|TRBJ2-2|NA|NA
CASSYSGQANTGELFF
TGTGCCAGCAGTTACTCCGGTCAGGCCAACACCGGGGAGCTGTTTTTT
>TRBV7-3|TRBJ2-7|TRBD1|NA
CASSPGQGYEQYF
TGTGCCAGCAGCCCGGGACAGGGCTACGAGCAGTACTTC
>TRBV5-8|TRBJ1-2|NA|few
CASSPASPYGYTF
TGTGCCAGCAGCCCTGCGAGCCCCTATGGCTACACCTTC
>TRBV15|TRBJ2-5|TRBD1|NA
CATSRDMTGMETQYF
TGTGCCACCAGCAGAGATATGACAGGGATGGAGACCCAGTACTTC
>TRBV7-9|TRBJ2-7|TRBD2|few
CASSSVAGGPYEQYF
TGTGCCAGCAGCTCGGTAGCGGGAGGGCCCTACGAGCAGTACTTC
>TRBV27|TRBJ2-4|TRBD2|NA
CASSLNGLAGGIQYF
TGTGCCAGCAGCCTAAACGGACTAGCGGGGGGCATTCAGTACTTC
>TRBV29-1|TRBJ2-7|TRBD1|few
CSVDPGGGYEQYF
TGCAGCGTTGATCCAGGGGGCGGCTACGAGCAGTACTTC
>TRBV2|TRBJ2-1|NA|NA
CATLPESSYNEQFF
TGTGCCACCCTACCGGAGAGCTCCTACAATGAGCAGTTCTTC
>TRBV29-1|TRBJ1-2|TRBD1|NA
CSVWDRANYGYTF
TGCAGCGTTTGGGACAGAGCTAACTATGGCTACACCTTC
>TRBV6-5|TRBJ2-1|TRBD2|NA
CASVSGSGEQFF
TGTGCCAGCGTGAGCGGGAGCGGTGAGCAGTTCTTC
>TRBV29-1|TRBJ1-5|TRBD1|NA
CSAQGGNQPQHF
TGCAGCGCACAGGGGGGCAATCAGCCCCAGCATTTT
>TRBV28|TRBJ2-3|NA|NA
CASSSPGALTDTQYF
TGTGCCAGCAGTTCCCCGGGAGCCCTCACAGATACGCAGTATTTT
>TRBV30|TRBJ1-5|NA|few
CAWVEKARNQPQHF
TGTGCCTGGGTCGAGAAGGCTCGCAATCAGCCCCAGCATTTT
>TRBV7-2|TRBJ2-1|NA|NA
CASSFSKGEQFF
TGTGCCAGCAGCTTCTCTAAGGGTGAGCAGTTCTTC
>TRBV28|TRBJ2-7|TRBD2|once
CASSLISGRFYEQYF
TGTGCCAGCAGTTTGATTAGCGGGAGGTTCTACGAGCAGTACTTC
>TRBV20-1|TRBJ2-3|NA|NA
CSAIGTTQYF
TGCAGTGCTATAGGGACTACGCAGTATTTT
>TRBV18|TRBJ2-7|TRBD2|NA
CASSPTLTSGLGSYEQYF
TGTGCCAGCTCACCCACTTTAACTAGCGGGCTGGGTTCCTACGAGCAGTACTTC
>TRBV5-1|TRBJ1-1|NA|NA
CASSLALRTRETEAFF
TGCGCCAGCAGCTTGGCCCTGAGGACCCGGGAGACTGAAGCTTTCTTT
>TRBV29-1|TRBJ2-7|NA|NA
CSARRDLSYEQYF
TGCAGCGCGCGAAGGGACTTGTCCTACGAGCAGTACTTC
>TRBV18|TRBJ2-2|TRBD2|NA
CASSPPGTSGTGELFF
TGTGCCAGCTCACCACCGGGGACTAGCGGCACCGGGGAGCTGTTTTTT
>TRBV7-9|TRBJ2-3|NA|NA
CANRRDTQYF
TGTGCCAATCGAAGGGATACGCAGTATTTT
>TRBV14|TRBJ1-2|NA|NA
CASSQGGPYGYTF
TGTGCCAGCAGCCAAGGGGGGCCCTATGGCTACACCTTC
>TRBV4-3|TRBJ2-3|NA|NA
CASSQEWKTDTQYF
TGCGCCAGCAGCCAAGAATGGAAAACAGATACGCAGTATTTT
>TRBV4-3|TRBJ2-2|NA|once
CASSQARDSVNTGELFF
TGCGCCAGCAGCCAGGCCCGCGACAGCGTGAACACCGGGGAGCTGTTTTTT
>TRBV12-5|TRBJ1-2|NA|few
CASGLPPDSLSYTF
TGTGCTAGTGGTTTGCCCCCGGACAGCCTGAGCTACACCTTC
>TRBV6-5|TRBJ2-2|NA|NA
CASSYRGELFF
TGTGCCAGCAGTTACCGGGGGGAGCTGTTTTTT
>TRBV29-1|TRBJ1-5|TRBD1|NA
CSVGYGQDQPQHF
TGCAGCGTTGGGTACGGACAGGATCAGCCCCAGCATTTT
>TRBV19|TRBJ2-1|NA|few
CASTKGRANEQFF
TGTGCCAGTACCAAGGGGCGAGCCAATGAGCAGTTCTTC
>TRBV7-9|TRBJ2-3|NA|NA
CASSQATGSGTTDTQYF
TGTGCCAGCAGCCAAGCCACGGGCAGCGGAACCACAGATACGCAGTATTTT
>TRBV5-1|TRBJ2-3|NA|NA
CASRLGADTQYF
TGCGCCAGCAGGCTGGGTGCAGATACGCAGTATTTT
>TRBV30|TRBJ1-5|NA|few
CAWTLGYGNQPQHF
TGTGCCTGGACCCTGGGGTACGGGAATCAGCCCCAGCATTTT
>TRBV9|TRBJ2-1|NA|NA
CASSSLRPMPNNEQFF
TGTGCCAGCAGCTCCCTTCGCCCTATGCCAAACAATGAGCAGTTCTTC